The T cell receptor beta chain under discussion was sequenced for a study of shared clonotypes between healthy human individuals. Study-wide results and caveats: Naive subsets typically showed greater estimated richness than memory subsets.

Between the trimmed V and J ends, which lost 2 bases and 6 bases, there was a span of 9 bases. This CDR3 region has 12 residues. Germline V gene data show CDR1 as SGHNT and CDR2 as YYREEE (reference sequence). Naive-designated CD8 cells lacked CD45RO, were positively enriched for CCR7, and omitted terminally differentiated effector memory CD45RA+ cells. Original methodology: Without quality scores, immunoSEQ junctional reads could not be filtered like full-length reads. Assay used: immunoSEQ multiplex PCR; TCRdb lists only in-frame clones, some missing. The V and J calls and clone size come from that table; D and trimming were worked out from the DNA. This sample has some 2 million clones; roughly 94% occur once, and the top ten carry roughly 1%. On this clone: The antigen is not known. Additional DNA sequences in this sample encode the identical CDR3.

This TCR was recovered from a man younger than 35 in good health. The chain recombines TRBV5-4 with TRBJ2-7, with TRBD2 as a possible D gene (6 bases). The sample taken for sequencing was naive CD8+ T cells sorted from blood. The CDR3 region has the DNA TGTGCCAGCAGCTTCGGGGGATCCGAGCAGTACTTC. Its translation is CASSFGGSEQYF.